This TCR beta chain emerged from a study of T cell responses to AZD1222 COVID-19 vaccine. With regard to this clone: The antigen remains unidentified.

Method: immunoSEQ multiplex PCR; TCRdb's copy keeps in-frame clones and lacks some. The data contain 100,000 or so clones, roughly 84% of them singletons. Study-wide results and limits: The reported proportion of spike-specific TCRs targeting unmutated variant regions was nearly half. Donors skewed white British and female; clonal diversity was possibly underestimated.

Sequenced material: peripheral blood, taken on day 0 of AZD1222 vaccination. This TCR was sampled from an adult in good health.

This chain's CDR3 is CASSPVGLAGETQYF. In DNA form, the CDR3 reads TGTGCCAGCAGCCCCGTCGGACTAGCTGGCGAGACCCAGTACTTC. V and J are TRBV11-3 and TRBJ2-5, with 8 bases lining up with TRBD2. V lost 5 bases, J lost 5 bases, and 10 bases stayed unmatched. The CDR3 spans 15 residues. CDR1 is SGHNT, CDR2 YENEEA, per germline.